This is a list of T cell receptor beta chains from one sample in a study of CD8 T cells in ankylosing spondylitis. Using its own MiXCR run on the 5' RACE reads, TCRdb lists one record per CDR3 protein. The table includes roughly 400,000 distinct CDR3 sequences, 20% to 25% detected once. The sequenced sample was blood, either unsorted or a sorted T cell fraction (not recorded which). The receptor source for this set is a male donor with ankylosing spondylitis. Both conserved end residues are part of each CDR3. A D gene is named only where the DNA matches it firmly. The listing skips clone size in some rows; elsewhere it reads once, few, many or a size class.

many	TRBV20-1	TRBJ1-3	.	TGCAGTGCTAGTAGGGGAATTGCAGGGTCCGGAAACACCATATATTTT	CSASRGIAGSGNTIYF
.	TRBV5-1	TRBJ2-7	.	TGCGCCAGCAGCTTGGCCATTGGAGGTCCCGACGAGCAGTACTTC	CASSLAIGGPDEQYF
few	TRBV12-3/TRBV12-4	TRBJ1-1	.	TGTGCCAGCACTTTAAGGCGCGGGACCGGGGTCACTGAAGCTTTCTTT	CASTLRRGTGVTEAFF
once	TRBV7-3	TRBJ2-1	.	TGTGCCAGCAGCTCCGTAGGGGCGGGCAGCTCCTACAATGAGCAGTTCTTC	CASSSVGAGSSYNEQFF
.	TRBV2	TRBJ1-5	.	TGTGCCAGCAGGACCCGGGACTTGGGCAATCAGCCCCAGCATTTT	CASRTRDLGNQPQHF
few	TRBV6-5	TRBJ1-1	TRBD1	TGTGCCAGCAGTTACAGACAGGGCGGGGTGGCTTTCTTT	CASSYRQGGVAFF
few	TRBV29-1	TRBJ2-5	.	TGCAGCGTTGAACAGGGGTGGGAAGAGACCCAGTACTTC	CSVEQGWEETQYF
many	TRBV4-1	TRBJ1-5	.	TGCGCCAGCAGCCAAGTGTCAGGGGAGGGCAATCAGCCCCAGCATTTT	CASSQVSGEGNQPQHF
many	TRBV12-3/TRBV12-4	TRBJ2-1	TRBD2	TGTGCCAGCACGGGAGGGCCCTACAATGAGCAGTTCTTC	CASTGGPYNEQFF
.	TRBV29-1	TRBJ2-2	TRBD2	TGCAGCGCTAGCGGGACGGGCACCGGGGAGCTGTTTTTT	CSASGTGTGELFF
.	TRBV6-5	TRBJ1-6	TRBD1	TGTGCCAGCAGTTACCCGGGACAGGGGAATTCACCCCTCCACTTT	CASSYPGQGNSPLHF
few	TRBV7-2	TRBJ2-1	TRBD1	TGTGCCAGCAGCGACACAGGGGTCACCCAGGTGGAGCAGTTCTTC	CASSDTGVTQVEQFF
.	TRBV7-8	TRBJ1-6	TRBD1	TGTGCCAGCAGCTTAGGTTATGGGACAGGGCGTCGTAATTCACCCCTCCACTTT	CASSLGYGTGRRNSPLHF
.	TRBV6-1	TRBJ1-5	.	TGTGCCAGCAGTGGGTTCGATCAGCCCCAGCATTTT	CASSGFDQPQHF
few	TRBV20-1	TRBJ2-1	TRBD2	TGCAGTGCTAGAGATCGTGGCGGGAGCTCCTACAATGAGCAGTTCTTC	CSARDRGGSSYNEQFF
few	TRBV9	TRBJ2-3	TRBD2	TGTGCCAGCAGCTACACCGGGACTAGCGGAGCAATTACGCAGTATTTT	CASSYTGTSGAITQYF
.	TRBV11-2	TRBJ2-5	TRBD1	TGTGCCAGCAGCGTCTGGACAGGGGAAGAGACCCAGTACTTC	CASSVWTGEETQYF
few	TRBV7-9	TRBJ2-1	.	TGTGCCAGCAGCCCTATTAATCCCTACAATGAGCAGTTCTTC	CASSPINPYNEQFF
.	TRBV30	TRBJ1-4	.	TGTGCCTGGAGTGCTACAGCCTCTAATGAAAAACTGTTTTTT	CAWSATASNEKLFF
few	TRBV6-2/TRBV6-3	TRBJ1-3	TRBD1	TGTGCCAGCAGTTACTCGACGAGACAGGGCTCTGGAAACACCATATATTTT	CASSYSTRQGSGNTIYF
.	TRBV20-1	TRBJ2-1	TRBD1	TGCAGTGCTAGGGGCCGGACAGGGGGCTCTGAGCAGTTCTTC	CSARGRTGGSEQFF
.	TRBV15	TRBJ2-5	TRBD1	TGTGCCACCAGCAGAGGGGAAGGGGGCTGGGAGACCCAGTACTTC	CATSRGEGGWETQYF
.	TRBV6-5	TRBJ1-1	TRBD1	TGTGCCAGCAGTTACAATAGGGGGACAGGCGTGAGGGCTTTCTTT	CASSYNRGTGVRAFF
.	TRBV3-1	TRBJ2-5	.	TGTGCCAGCAGCCAGGGGAGAGGGAAGGAGACCCAGTACTTC	CASSQGRGKETQYF
few	TRBV20-1	TRBJ2-1	TRBD1	TGCAGTGCTAGAGGGGGGACAGGGGGCGTCTACAATGAGCAGTTCTTC	CSARGGTGGVYNEQFF
few	TRBV18	TRBJ1-3	.	TGTGCCAGCTCGCCGGCGGCAGCCAGGTCTGGAAACACCATATATTTT	CASSPAAARSGNTIYF
many	TRBV12-3/TRBV12-4	TRBJ2-7	.	TGTGCCAGCACCGGGACGGGAAGCTCCTACGAGCAGTACTTC	CASTGTGSSYEQYF
.	TRBV7-2	TRBJ2-1	TRBD2	TGTGCCAGCAGCCCCGGGACTAGCGTTCAGGGTGAGCAGTTCTTC	CASSPGTSVQGEQFF
.	TRBV27	TRBJ2-7	.	TGTGCCAGCAGCTACACCATGCTCGCAGGGGACTACGAGCAGTACTTC	CASSYTMLAGDYEQYF
medium-sized	TRBV12-3/TRBV12-4	TRBJ2-1	TRBD1	TGTGCCAGCAGTAAGGACAGGGGCGAAGGTGGTGAGCAGTTCTTC	CASSKDRGEGGEQFF
many	TRBV15	TRBJ2-3	.	TGTGCCACCAGCAGAGATGGGGCGGAAGATTACACAGATACGCAGTATTTT	CATSRDGAEDYTDTQYF
.	TRBV3-1	TRBJ1-2	.	TGTGCCAGCAGCCAAGGGGCAGGCCTTAACTATGGCTACACCTTC	CASSQGAGLNYGYTF
.	TRBV28	TRBJ2-5	TRBD2	TGTGCCAGCACTCCTAGCGGGAGAGATAAGACCCAGTACTTC	CASTPSGRDKTQYF
many	TRBV20-1	TRBJ2-5	.	TGCAGTGCTAGACCTGGGCGGCTTCAAGAGACCCAGTACTTC	CSARPGRLQETQYF
few	TRBV7-2	TRBJ1-2	TRBD1	TGTGCCAGCAGCTTAGCGGGCTCGGGACAGGCGGGTGGCTACACCTTC	CASSLAGSGQAGGYTF
.	TRBV7-7	TRBJ2-7	TRBD1	TGTGCCTCGACAGGGGCCTACGAGCAGTACTTC	CASTGAYEQYF
few	TRBV6-1	TRBJ2-1	TRBD1	TGTGCCAGCAGGGACCCCGGGACAGGGACTCATGAGCAGTTCTTC	CASRDPGTGTHEQFF
few	TRBV5-1	TRBJ2-3	.	TGCGCCAGCAGCTTGGACGGAGCGCTCACAGATACGCAGTATTTT	CASSLDGALTDTQYF
few	TRBV30	TRBJ2-7	.	TGTGCCTGGAGTAGATCAGGGTCCGAGCAGTACTTC	CAWSRSGSEQYF
few	TRBV12-3/TRBV12-4	TRBJ2-7	TRBD2	TGTGCCAGCAGTTTAGGGACTAGCGGGAGTGCCTACGAGCAGTACTTC	CASSLGTSGSAYEQYF
few	TRBV18	TRBJ1-1	.	TGTGCCAGCTCACAGGGGGGATCCAACACTGAAGCTTTCTTT	CASSQGGSNTEAFF
.	TRBV2	TRBJ2-3	TRBD2	TGTGCCAGCAGGGCTGGACTAGCGATCACAGATACGCAGTATTTT	CASRAGLAITDTQYF
few	TRBV29-1	TRBJ2-5	.	TGCAGCGTTGCAACAGTCCAAGAGACCCAGTACTTC	CSVATVQETQYF
.	TRBV6-5	TRBJ1-4	.	TGTGCCAGCAGTTACGAGGCCACACCTGACCTTGAAAAACTGTTTTTT	CASSYEATPDLEKLFF
few	TRBV7-2	TRBJ2-1	.	TGTGCCAGCAGCGCATGGAATTACAATGAGCAGTTCTTC	CASSAWNYNEQFF
few	TRBV29-1	TRBJ1-4	.	TGCAGCGTGGAAACAGGGACAACTAATGAAAAACTGTTTTTT	CSVETGTTNEKLFF
.	TRBV4-2	TRBJ2-7	.	TGTGCCAGCAGCCAAGGAGATATAAACTACGAGCAGTACTTC	CASSQGDINYEQYF
.	TRBV4-3	TRBJ2-7	TRBD2	TGCGCCAGCAGCCAAGAGGGTAGCGGGATATACGAGCAGTACTTC	CASSQEGSGIYEQYF
.	TRBV2	TRBJ2-1	TRBD1	TGTGCCAGCAGTAGCGGGACAGGGGAGAATGAGCAGTTCTTC	CASSSGTGENEQFF
few	TRBV5-1	TRBJ2-5	.	TGCGCCAGCAGCTTGGGAACAGGGTACCAAGAGACCCAGTACTTC	CASSLGTGYQETQYF